Below are 3 T cell receptor beta chains sequenced from a single sample in a study of T cells in Graves' hyperthyroidism and ophthalmopathy. The investigators amplified TCR beta CDR3 regions from RNA transcripts. RT-PCR in the first round (using the HTBI primer set) targeted the TCR CDR3. TCRdb passed the multiplex PCR reads through MiXCR, listing each CDR3 protein once. The repertoire consists of 700,000 or so distinct CDR3 sequences, with roughly 14% occurring once and the leading ten covering approximately 12%. Material: blood. These receptors were obtained from a woman aged 45-65 years with Graves' ophthalmopathy.

This clonotype was detected a few times. V gene TRBV7-2 combines with J gene TRBJ1-3, with 7 nucleotides matching TRBD1. This CDR3 is 14 amino acids long. The V segment lost 5 bases and the J segment 4 bases; nucleotides outside the gene matches: 5. Germline loops: CDR1 SGHTA, CDR2 FQGNSA. The CDR3 bases are TGTGCCAGCAGCACGACAGGGACCGGAAACACCATATATTTT. Its protein is CASSTTGTGNTIYF. Full variable domain (remainder filled in from reference TRBV7-2 and TRBJ1-3): GAGVSQSPSNKVTEKGKDVELRCDPISGHTALYWYRQSLGQGLEFLIYFQGNSAPDKSGLPSDRFSAERTGGSVSTLTIQRTQQEDSAVYLCASSTTGTGNTIYFGEGSWLTVV.

This clonotype was recorded a few times. CDR3 amino acids: CASSLHNLAITGELFF. CDR3 bases: TGTGCCAGCAGCTTACATAACTTGGCGATCACCGGGGAGCTGTTTTTT. V usage is TRBV7-9 and J usage is TRBJ2-2; D is unresolved. CDR3 length equals 16 residues. The germline V gene encodes CDR1 SEHNR and CDR2 FQNEAQ (reference sequence). Trimming left V 2 bases short and J 4 bases short, with 14 bases between.

This clonotype has ten or more counts. V gene TRBV12-3 or TRBV12-4 combines with J gene TRBJ1-3; 9 bases fit TRBD1. This CDR3 contains 16 residues. The V segment lost 6 bases and the J segment 4 bases; nucleotides outside the gene matches: 10. CDR3 sequence: CASSTGGVLAGNTIYF. CDR3 sequence (DNA): TGTGCCAGCAGCACAGGGGGCGTCCTGGCCGGAAACACCATATATTTT.